Each of the 20 T cell receptor beta chains below was sequenced from the same sample in a study of cytomegalovirus exposure and HLA in healthy donors. 13 Jbeta primers and 60 Vbeta primers were used for the PCR. The assay was immunoSEQ multiplex PCR, and TCRdb's table has in-frame clones only and misses some. The sample includes over 110,000 clones, about four fifths of them seen just once. The source material was PBMCs. The receptors were sampled from a male donor in good health and CMV-seronegative.

This chain connects TRBV6-5 to TRBJ2-5; possibly TRBD1 for D (5 bases). Gene TRBJ2-7 matches the end of the DNA better, so the J call may be wrong. CDR3 size: 14 residues. Germline CDR1 reads MNHEY; CDR2 reads SVGAGI. CDR3: CASSPRTYSYEQYF. CDR3 bases: TGTGCCAGCAGTCCCCGGACATACTCCTACGAGCAGTACTTC.

This rearrangement joins TRBV4-3 to TRBJ2-1; TRBD2 aligns across 9 bases. The V and J ends lost 2 bases and 8 bases, in that order; junction bases with no gene match: 10. CDR3 size: 16 residues. Per the germline V gene, CDR1 is LGHNA and CDR2 is YSLEER. CDR3 sequence (DNA): TGCGCCAGCAGCCAAACGCGGGAGGGGCCAAACTATGAGCAGTTCTTC. Its protein is CASSQTREGPNYEQFF.

The J gene is TRBJ2-7, the V gene TRBV5-8, with 7 positions matching TRBD2. Germline V gene lookup returns CDR1 SGHTS and CDR2 YDEGEE. This CDR3 contains 15 residues. J lost 3 bases, V lost 3 bases, and 9 bases had no gene match. The CDR3 DNA reads as TGTGCCAGCAGCTCTAGCGGATACCTGGGCTACGAGCAGTACTTC. Translating gives CASSSSGYLGYEQYF.

This sequence joins TRBV5-1 and TRBJ2-7, with 11 bases aligning to TRBD2. V was pared by 4 bases and J by 1 base, with 7 bases of the junction left unmatched. Germline CDR1 reads SGHRS; CDR2 reads YFSETQ. CDR3 length equals 16 residues. The CDR3 loop reads CASSRPGTSGSYEQYF. The DNA of the CDR3 is TGCGCCAGCAGCCGACCAGGGACTAGCGGATCCTACGAGCAGTACTTC.

Comment on this clone: Its ends do not fully match the called genes, so a read error is possible. This chain connects TRBV5-1 to TRBJ1-1; D perhaps matches TRBD1 (5 bases). Germline values: CDR1 SGHRS, CDR2 YFSETQ. CDR3 length: 16 residues. CDR3 DNA sequence: TGCGCCAGCAGCGCTAGGTCGGGACTTGTGAAAACTGAAGCTTTCTTT. Translation: CASSARSGLVKTEAFF.

The V gene is TRBV28, the J gene TRBJ1-5; D is ambiguous. The CDR3 consists of 12 residues. Trimming took off 6 bases at V and 3 bases at J, with 6 bases between the two ends. Germline V CDR1 and CDR2: MDHEN, SYDVKM. CDR3 sequence reads: CASSLFNQPQHF. The CDR3 bases are TGTGCCAGCAGCCTTTTCAATCAGCCCCAGCATTTT.

This clone turned up a few times. The J gene is TRBJ1-5, the V gene TRBV28; possibly TRBD1 for D (5 bases). CDR3 length equals 13 residues. Germline CDR1 is MDHEN and CDR2 is SYDVKM. Trimming stripped 11 bases from V and 5 bases from J, with 16 bases between. In DNA form, the CDR3 reads TGTGCCGGCCGTGGGACTTCGGATCAGCCCCAGCATTTT. Translation gives CAGRGTSDQPQHF.

This clone has a handful of counts. The chain recombines TRBV6-5 with TRBJ1-1; the D gene is possibly TRBD1 (5 bases). CDR3 length: 14 residues. The V gene's germline CDR1 is MNHEY and CDR2 SVGAGI. The V and J ends lost 8 bases and 5 bases respectively, with 18 bases between them. The CDR3 DNA reads TGTGCCAGCTGGGTGTGGACACCAGAGACTGAAGCTTTCTTT. Protein: CASWVWTPETEAFF.

V and J are TRBV2 and TRBJ2-7; 7 positions agree with TRBD2. V dropped 7 bases and J dropped 3; count of bases not matched to a gene: 6. From germline, CDR1 is SNHLY and CDR2 FYNNEI. This CDR3 has 13 amino acids. In DNA, the CDR3 is TGTGCCAGCACCATGGGGGGGTACTACGAGCAGTACTTC. Protein sequence: CASTMGGYYEQYF.

The J gene is TRBJ2-1, the V gene TRBV5-4; D is perhaps TRBD2 (6 bases). This CDR3 contains 15 residues. Trimming stripped 2 bases from V and 1 base from J, with 10 bases between. Germline V gene data show CDR1 as SGHNT and CDR2 as YYREEE (reference sequence). The CDR3 reads CASSFRGGSYNEQFF. CDR3 in DNA: TGTGCCAGCAGCTTCCGGGGAGGATCCTACAATGAGCAGTTCTTC.

V and J are TRBV4-3 and TRBJ2-7, with D maybe TRBD2 (5 bases). This CDR3 has 15 amino acids. V was cut by 4 bases and J by 3 bases, with 16 bases left in between. Germline V gives CDR1 LGHNA, CDR2 YSLEER. The CDR3 sequence: CASSLNIGESYEQYF. The CDR3 DNA reads as TGCGCCAGCAGCCTGAATATCGGGGAAAGCTACGAGCAGTACTTC.

The table lists this clone with a few counts. The rearrangement links TRBV7-9 to TRBJ2-7; tentative D call: TRBD1 (5 bases). The CDR3 consists of 13 residues. The germline V gene encodes CDR1 SEHNR and CDR2 FQNEAQ (reference sequence). V was shortened by 5 bases and J by 4 bases, with 12 bases between the two germline ends. Here the CDR3 reads CASSLLQGYEQYF. CDR3 DNA: TGTGCCAGCAGCCTCCTCCAGGGTTACGAGCAGTACTTC.

CDR3 protein: CASSEKGEYTEAFF. The CDR3 DNA sequence: TGTGCCAGCAGTGAAAAGGGGGAATACACTGAAGCTTTCTTT. The chain joins TRBV6-1 to TRBJ1-1; a possible D gene is TRBD1 (6 bases). The length of the CDR3 is 14 residues. CDR1 is MNHNS and CDR2 is SASEGT in the germline V gene. V shed 2 bases and J shed 3 bases, with 10 bases lying between them.

This clone was recorded only once. The genes are TRBV19 and TRBJ2-3, with D possibly matching TRBD2 (5 bases). This CDR3 spans 12 amino acids. Per the germline V gene, CDR1 is LNHDA and CDR2 is SQIVND (reference sequence). The V and J ends lost 1 base and 6 bases respectively, with 5 bases between them. The CDR3 DNA sequence: TGTGCCAGTAGTATAGGCGGGGATACGCAGTATTTT. This sequence encodes CASSIGGDTQYF.

V and J are TRBV4-3 and TRBJ2-6; D perhaps matches TRBD2 (7 bases). Trimming cost V 4 bases and J 0 bases, with 16 bases left between them. The germline gives CDR1 LGHNA, CDR2 YSLEER. The CDR3 covers 18 residues. CDR3 residues: CASSRGGGPSSGANVLTF. The DNA for the CDR3 is TGCGCCAGCAGCCGGGGCGGGGGCCCAAGCTCTGGGGCCAACGTCCTGACTTTC.

This clone was observed once. The chain combines TRBV6-5 with TRBJ2-3; 8 bases are shared with TRBD1. After removal of 0 bases from V and 4 bases from J, the junction contained 6 bases not matched to a gene. The CDR3 contains 16 residues. CDR1 is MNHEY and CDR2 is SVGAGI in the germline V gene. Written as DNA, the CDR3 is TGTGCCAGCAGTTACTCCGCTCAGGGGGCCGCAGATACGCAGTATTTT. It specifies CASSYSAQGAADTQYF.

The sample holds a few counts of this clone. The V gene is TRBV7-6, the J gene TRBJ2-5, with a possible D match to TRBD2 (6 bases). The V gene's germline CDR1 is SGHVS and CDR2 FNYEAQ. Deletions cut 5 bases from V and 1 base from J, with 14 bases between. There are 15 residues in the CDR3. The CDR3 reads CASSPLATSQETQYF. The CDR3 bases are TGTGCCAGCAGCCCGCTAGCGACCAGCCAAGAGACCCAGTACTTC.

This clone is a singleton in its sample. The rearrangement uses TRBV18 and TRBJ1-1; a possible D gene is TRBD1 (5 bases). Trimming cost V 0 bases and J 5 bases, with 10 bases left between them. Germline V gives CDR1 KGHSH, CDR2 LQKENI. The CDR3 is made up of 14 amino acids. CDR3 region: CASSPPGSGTEAFF. CDR3 in DNA: TGTGCCAGCTCACCACCGGGATCAGGGACTGAAGCTTTCTTT. Filled out from reference TRBV18 and TRBJ1-1, the complete variable domain reads NAGVMQNPRHLVRRRGQEARLRCSPMKGHSHVYWYRQLPEEGLKFMVYLQKENIIDESGMPKERFSAEFPKEGPSILRIQQVVRGDSAAYFCASSPPGSGTEAFFGQGTRLTVV.

The chain employs TRBV14 and TRBJ1-1; D ambiguous. CDR3 length: 13 amino acids. Germline assignment: CDR1 SGHDN and CDR2 FVKESK. Trimming removed 1 base from V and 1 base from J, with 4 bases in between. CDR3 nucleotide sequence: TGTGCCAGCAGCCAAGGGCAGAACACTGAAGCTTTCTTT. Protein product: CASSQGQNTEAFF.

The chain links TRBV28 to TRBJ1-2; D is unclear. CDR1 and CDR2 from the germline V gene are MDHEN and SYDVKM. V was cut by 7 bases and J by 0 bases, with 9 bases left in between. This CDR3 is 13 amino acids long. The CDR3 nucleotides read TGTGCCAGCACTTCAGATCCTAACTATGGCTACACCTTC. Its translation is CASTSDPNYGYTF.